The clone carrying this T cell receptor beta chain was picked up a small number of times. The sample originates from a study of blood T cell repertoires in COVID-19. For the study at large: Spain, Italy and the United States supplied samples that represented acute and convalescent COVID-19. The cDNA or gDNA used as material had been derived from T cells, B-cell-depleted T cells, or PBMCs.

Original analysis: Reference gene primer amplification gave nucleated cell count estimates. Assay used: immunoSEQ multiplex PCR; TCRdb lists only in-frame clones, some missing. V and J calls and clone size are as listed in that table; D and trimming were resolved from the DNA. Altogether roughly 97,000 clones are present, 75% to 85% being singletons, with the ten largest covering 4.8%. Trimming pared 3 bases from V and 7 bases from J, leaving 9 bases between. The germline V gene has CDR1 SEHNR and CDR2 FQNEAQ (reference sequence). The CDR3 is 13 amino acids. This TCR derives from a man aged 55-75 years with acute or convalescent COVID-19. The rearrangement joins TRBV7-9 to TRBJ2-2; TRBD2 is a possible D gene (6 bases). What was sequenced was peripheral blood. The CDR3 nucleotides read TGTGCCAGCAGCTTGAGGGAGGACGGGGAGCTGTTTTTT. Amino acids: CASSLREDGELFF.